Each of the 30 T cell receptor beta chains below was sequenced from the same sample in a study of Ad26.COV2.S vaccination and SARS-CoV-2 variants. Data came from immunoSEQ multiplex PCR; TCRdb stores just in-frame clones and leaves some out. The table includes about 380,000 clones, around four fifths detected once. Sample treatment: 15 to 20 received Ad26.COV2.S at low or high dose, single or two shots; roughly 5 received placebo; per-sample allocation not given. The samples were gathered on day 63 after the first injection of vaccine or placebo. Sequenced material: peripheral blood, taken in a trial of Ad26.COV2.S vaccine versus placebo. These receptors were taken from a person between 18 and 59 years old who received the Ad26.COV2.S COVID-19 vaccine or a placebo.

The chain is built from TRBV9 and TRBJ2-3; D may be TRBD2 (6 bases). This CDR3 comprises 15 residues. Germline CDR1 and CDR2: SGDLS and YYNGEE. V lost 5 bases and J lost 5, with 18 bases in between. DNA of the CDR3: TGTGCCAGCAGTCAACTAGCAGGTTTGTTAGATACGCAGTATTTT. Encoded protein: CASSQLAGLLDTQYF.

The V call is TRBV9, the J call TRBJ1-6; D uncertain. V gave up 2 bases and J gave up 9 bases, with 9 bases separating them. The CDR3 extends over 13 amino acids. The germline gives CDR1 SGDLS, CDR2 YYNGEE. The CDR3 bases are TGTGCCAGCAGCGTTTCCTCCGGTTCACCCCTCCACTTT. Translation gives CASSVSSGSPLHF.

The V call is TRBV30, the J call TRBJ2-7, with unresolved D. Per germline, CDR1 GTSNPN and CDR2 SVGIG (reference sequence). Between the trimmed V and J ends, which lost 2 bases and 7 bases, there was a span of 12 bases. The CDR3 is 12 residues long. The CDR3 here is CAWSMGKWEQYF. The CDR3 DNA is TGTGCCTGGAGTATGGGCAAATGGGAGCAGTACTTC.

This clone has more than one count but fewer than ten. The chain combines TRBV6-5 with TRBJ2-1; D possibly corresponds to TRBD1 (5 bases). Germline V gene lookup returns CDR1 MNHEY and CDR2 SVGAGI. The CDR3 runs to 16 residues. Deletions cut 0 bases from V and 5 bases from J, with 14 bases between. The CDR3 loop reads CASSYSGQGWNNEQFF. The CDR3 DNA reads TGTGCCAGCAGTTACTCAGGCCAGGGATGGAACAATGAGCAGTTCTTC.

The V gene is TRBV9, the J gene TRBJ2-5, with TRBD2 identical over 15 bases. Trimming at V came to 3 bases and at J to 5 bases, leaving 5 bases not matched to a gene. The CDR3 sequence is 16 residues long. The germline V gene encodes CDR1 SGDLS and CDR2 YYNGEE. The CDR3 DNA reads as TGTGCCAGCAGCGCCGGGACTAGCGGGGGGTACGAGACCCAGTACTTC. This translates into CASSAGTSGGYETQYF. The full variable domain, in which reference TRBV9 and TRBJ2-5 provide the parts outside the CDR3, is DSGVTQTPKHLITATGQRVTLRCSPRSGDLSVYWYQQSLDQGLQFLIQYYNGEERAKGNILERFSAQQFPDLHSELNLSSLELGDSALYFCASSAGTSGGYETQYFGPGTRLLVL.

The sample holds one count of this clone. The chain is built from TRBV19 and TRBJ2-7; 7 bases map to TRBD1. There are 14 residues in the CDR3. After removal of 3 bases from V and 4 bases from J, the junction contained 6 bases not matched to a gene. Germline V gene sequence: CDR1 LNHDA, CDR2 SQIVND (reference sequence). The CDR3 nucleotides read TGTGCCAGTAGTATCCAGACAGGGCGATACGAGCAGTACTTC. This codes for CASSIQTGRYEQYF.

The V and J genes are TRBV12-5 and TRBJ2-1; 8 bases fit TRBD2. This CDR3 contains 17 residues. The junction had 8 bases not matched to a gene; V was cut back by 1 base and J by 3 bases. Germline V gene sequence: CDR1 LGHNT, CDR2 FRNRAP. The CDR3 loop reads CASGLAPGTSVYNEQFF. CDR3 coding DNA: TGTGCTAGTGGTTTGGCCCCCGGGACTAGTGTCTACAATGAGCAGTTCTTC. Together with reference TRBV12-5 and TRBJ2-1, the CDR3 gives the full variable domain: DARVTQTPRHKVTEMGQEVTMRCQPILGHNTVFWYRQTMMQGLELLAYFRNRAPLDDSGMPKDRFSAEMPDATLATLKIQPSEPRDSAVYFCASGLAPGTSVYNEQFFGPGTRLTVL.

CDR3 DNA sequence: TGCGCCAGCAGCCCCCCGGGGCTCAAGCGGAACACAGATACGCAGTATTTT. It specifies CASSPPGLKRNTDTQYF. The chain couples TRBV4-1 to TRBJ2-3; D tentatively fits TRBD1 or TRBD2 (5 bases each). The V end lost 4 bases, the J end lost 2 bases, and 19 bases lay between the germline ends. The CDR3 consists of 17 residues. Germline V lookup: CDR1 MGHRA, CDR2 YSYEKL.

On this clone itself: This same CDR3 is encoded by further DNA sequences in the sample. The V call is TRBV5-1, the J call TRBJ2-7; the D is unclear. Trimming pared 0 bases from V and 1 base from J, leaving 8 bases between. The CDR3 length is 14 residues. Germline V gene data show CDR1 as SGHRS and CDR2 as YFSETQ. The CDR3 nucleotides read TGCGCCAGCAGCTTGGTACCCGGGTCCTACGAGCAGTACTTC. Amino acid sequence: CASSLVPGSYEQYF.

The CDR3 DNA follows: TGTGCCAGCAGTTTAACACGGGAGCAGTACTTC. Translated: CASSLTREQYF. The chain carries TRBV6-6 and TRBJ2-7, with D hard to call. Germline CDR1 MNHNY, CDR2 SVGAGI (reference sequence). The CDR3 length is 11 residues. Trimming removed 4 bases from V and 7 bases from J, with 8 bases in between.

V is TRBV2 and J is TRBJ2-5, with D possibly matching TRBD1 (6 bases). Germline assignment: CDR1 SNHLY and CDR2 FYNNEI. The CDR3 is made up of 14 amino acids. V was trimmed by 6 bases and J by 0 bases, leaving 11 bases between them. The CDR3 DNA sequence: TGTGCCAGCAGCCTAGGACAGTACCAAGAGACCCAGTACTTC. This translates into CASSLGQYQETQYF.

The V and J genes are TRBV6-6 and TRBJ2-3, with 8 bases that match TRBD2. V was clipped by 7 bases and J by 4 bases; unmatched bases: 10. Germline V gene data show CDR1 as MNHNY and CDR2 as SVGAGI (reference sequence). This CDR3 region has 15 residues. The CDR3, as DNA: TGTGCCAGCACCGAGACTAGCGTAGGTGCAGATACGCAGTATTTT. It specifies CASTETSVGADTQYF.

The rearrangement uses TRBV19 and TRBJ1-5; 12 bases line up with TRBD1. V shed 5 bases, J shed 6 bases, and the junction held 5 bases outside the gene matches. The germline CDR1 and CDR2 sequences are LNHDA and SQIVND (reference sequence). CDR3 size: 15 residues. The CDR3 coding sequence is TGTGCCAGTAGTCCTCCGGGACAGGGGGCTCAGCCCCAGCATTTT. It specifies CASSPPGQGAQPQHF.

The rearrangement links TRBV4-1 to TRBJ2-1; D gene unclear. The CDR3 runs 15 residues. V shed 3 bases and J shed 3 bases, with 12 bases lying between them. Looked up from germline, CDR1 is MGHRA and CDR2 is YSYEKL. The CDR3 DNA follows: TGCGCCAGCAGCCACCGAGGAGAGTACTACAATGAGCAGTTCTTC. Its protein is CASSHRGEYYNEQFF.

The CDR3 DNA sequence: TGTGCCATCAGCCCGGACTCCCACTTTGACCAGTACTTC. This codes for CAISPDSHFDQYF. The chain has TRBV10-3 and TRBJ2-5; maybe TRBD2 (5 bases). This CDR3 contains 13 residues. V lost 6 bases and J 10 bases, leaving 18 bases between the germline ends. CDR1 ENHRY and CDR2 SYGVKD come from the germline V gene.

Points on this clone: The same CDR3 is also encoded by other DNA sequences in this sample. This rearrangement joins TRBV2 to TRBJ2-3; TRBD2 agrees at 9 bases. V gave up 4 bases and J gave up 3 bases; unmatched junction bases: 5. Per the germline V gene, CDR1 is SNHLY and CDR2 is FYNNEI. The CDR3 extends over 15 amino acids. The CDR3: CASSGRGGGTDTQYF. The CDR3, as DNA: TGTGCCAGCAGTGGTCGCGGGGGGGGAACAGATACGCAGTATTTT.

This chain links TRBV19 with TRBJ1-4, with TRBD1 identical over 8 bases. CDR3 length equals 15 residues. V shed 5 bases, J shed 4 bases, and the junction held 6 bases outside the gene matches. Germline CDR1 and CDR2: LNHDA and SQIVND (reference sequence). CDR3 protein: CASSPLTGGNEKLFF. The CDR3 nucleotides are TGTGCCAGTAGTCCACTTACAGGGGGTAATGAAAAACTGTTTTTT.

The CDR3 DNA reads as TGTGCCAGCAGTGACCGGGTCTCCTACGAGCAGTACTTC. Amino acids: CASSDRVSYEQYF. The chain uses TRBV2 and TRBJ2-7, with no clear D. The length of the CDR3 is 13 residues. V was trimmed by 3 bases and J by 0 bases, leaving 6 bases between them. Germline CDR1 reads SNHLY; CDR2 reads FYNNEI.

This chain links TRBV19 with TRBJ2-1, with D possibly TRBD2 on 6 matching bases. This CDR3 comprises 15 residues. The V gene lost 3 bases and the J gene lost 4 bases, with 13 bases spanning the gap. Germline V CDR1 and CDR2: LNHDA, SQIVND (reference sequence). This CDR3 is CASSIGTSTYNEQFF. DNA for the CDR3: TGTGCCAGTAGTATCGGGACTTCAACATACAATGAGCAGTTCTTC.

This chain joins TRBV2 and TRBJ2-7, with unresolved D. V was clipped by 6 bases and J by 3 bases, with 12 bases between them. This CDR3 is 13 amino acids long. Germline values: CDR1 SNHLY, CDR2 FYNNEI. CDR3 nucleotides: TGTGCCAGCAGCCGAGGATCCTACTACGAGCAGTACTTC. Its protein is CASSRGSYYEQYF.

V is TRBV9 and J is TRBJ2-7, with TRBD2 matching over 7 bases. This CDR3 is built from 16 residues. The germline gives CDR1 SGDLS, CDR2 YYNGEE. The trim removed 3 bases at V and 3 bases at J, leaving 12 bases unmatched. The CDR3 bases are TGTGCCAGCAGCGGTGGGTCTAGCGGAGTGGACTACGAGCAGTACTTC. Residues: CASSGGSSGVDYEQYF. Full variable domain (missing parts from reference TRBV9 and TRBJ2-7): DSGVTQTPKHLITATGQRVTLRCSPRSGDLSVYWYQQSLDQGLQFLIQYYNGEERAKGNILERFSAQQFPDLHSELNLSSLELGDSALYFCASSGGSSGVDYEQYFGPGTRLTVT.

The chain employs TRBV7-9 and TRBJ1-2; D may be TRBD1 (5 bases). Trimming left V 10 bases short and J 1 base short, with 16 bases between. This CDR3 is 14 amino acids long. Germline CDR1 reads SEHNR; CDR2 reads FQNEAQ (reference sequence). CDR3 in amino acids: CATGDGNLNYGYTF. CDR3 DNA: TGTGCCACCGGGGACGGTAATCTTAACTATGGCTACACCTTC.

The chain carries TRBV6-6 and TRBJ2-2; 9 bases agree with TRBD1. The CDR3 length is 15 residues. Germline V lookup: CDR1 MNHNY, CDR2 SVGAGI (reference sequence). V trimming: 6 bases; J trimming: 3 bases; junction bases outside the gene matches: 5. This CDR3 reads CASRGGQGYTGELFF. The DNA for the CDR3 is TGTGCCAGCAGGGGCGGACAGGGGTACACCGGGGAGCTGTTTTTT.

J is TRBJ1-3 and V is TRBV3-1 (or the pseudogene TRBV3-2), with 8 nucleotides matching TRBD1. CDR3 length: 14 residues. With V trimmed by 6 bases and J by 1 base, 2 bases remained unmatched. The germline V gene has CDR1 LGHDT and CDR2 YNNKEL (reference sequence). CDR3 DNA sequence: TGTGCCAGCAGGCAGGGGGCGTCTGGAAACACCATATATTTT. Its translation: CASRQGASGNTIYF.

This chain uses TRBV20-1 with TRBJ1-1, with D perhaps TRBD1 (5 bases). V was cut by 3 bases and J by 4 bases, with 9 bases left in between. This CDR3 comprises 12 residues. From germline, CDR1 is DFQATT and CDR2 SNEGSKA (reference sequence). The CDR3 here is CSASLRGTEAFF. DNA for the CDR3: TGCAGTGCTAGTTTAAGGGGCACTGAAGCTTTCTTT.

The rearrangement uses TRBV7-2 and TRBJ2-3; D unresolved. CDR3 size: 14 residues. Trimming cost V 5 bases and J 4 bases, with 13 bases left between them. Germline V gene sequence: CDR1 SGHTA, CDR2 FQGNSA. The CDR3 coding sequence is TGTGCCAGCAGCCTCATCTTGCGCGCAGATACGCAGTATTTT. Translated: CASSLILRADTQYF.

The genes are TRBV7-2 and TRBJ2-3; D could derive from TRBD1 or TRBD2 (6 bases each). The CDR3 length is 16 residues. The V gene's germline CDR1 is SGHTA and CDR2 FQGNSA. Trimming cost V 1 base and J 1 base, with 12 bases left between them. The CDR3 spells CASSLVGGTGTDTQYF. The CDR3 DNA reads as TGTGCCAGCAGCTTAGTAGGGGGGACGGGCACAGATACGCAGTATTTT.

About this clone itself: The same CDR3 is also encoded by other DNA sequences in this sample. The J gene is TRBJ1-5, the V gene TRBV27; D might be TRBD1 (5 bases). Trimming took off 3 bases at V and 2 bases at J, with 8 bases between the two ends. Germline CDR1 and CDR2: MNHEY and SMNVEV (reference sequence). This CDR3 is 14 amino acids long. CDR3 loop: CASSFQGRNQPQHF. The CDR3 DNA reads as TGTGCCAGCAGTTTTCAGGGCCGCAATCAGCCCCAGCATTTT.

The chain carries TRBV6-5 and TRBJ2-5; TRBD2 aligns across 10 bases. V was pared by 4 bases and J by 3 bases, with 5 bases of the junction left unmatched. This CDR3 has 15 amino acids. Looked up from germline, CDR1 is MNHEY and CDR2 is SVGAGI. DNA of the CDR3: TGTGCCAGCAGTTGGGCTAGCGGGAGTGAAGAGACCCAGTACTTC. Protein product: CASSWASGSEETQYF.

The rearrangement joins TRBV7-9 to TRBJ1-4; D is uncertain. CDR1 and CDR2 (germline): SEHNR, FQNEAQ (reference sequence). This CDR3 has 12 residues. Trimming took off 5 bases at V and 4 bases at J, with 5 bases between the two ends. CDR3 protein: CASSDGNEKLFF. CDR3 DNA sequence: TGTGCCAGCAGCGACGGTAATGAAAAACTGTTTTTT.